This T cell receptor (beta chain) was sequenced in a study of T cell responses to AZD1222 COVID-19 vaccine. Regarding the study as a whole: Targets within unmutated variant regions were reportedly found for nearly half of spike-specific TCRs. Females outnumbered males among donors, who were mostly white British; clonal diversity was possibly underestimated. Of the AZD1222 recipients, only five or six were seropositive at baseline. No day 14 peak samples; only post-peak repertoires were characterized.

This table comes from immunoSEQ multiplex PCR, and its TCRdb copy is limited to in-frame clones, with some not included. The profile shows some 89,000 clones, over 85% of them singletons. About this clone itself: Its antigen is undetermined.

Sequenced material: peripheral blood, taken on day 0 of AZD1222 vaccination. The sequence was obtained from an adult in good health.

This CDR3 reads CAWGKWVSGANVLTF. CDR3 DNA: TGTGCCTGGGGGAAGTGGGTATCTGGGGCCAACGTCCTGACTTTC. V is TRBV30 and J is TRBJ2-6, with D unclear. This CDR3 is 15 amino acids long. Germline CDR1 reads GTSNPN; CDR2 reads SVGIG (reference sequence). Trimming shortened V by 5 bases and J by 1 base, and 12 bases separated the two germline ends.